These 17 T cell receptor beta chains came from one sample sequenced in a study of cytomegalovirus exposure and HLA in healthy donors. It was with 60 Vbeta and 13 Jbeta primers that the PCR ran. The assay was immunoSEQ multiplex PCR, and TCRdb's table has in-frame clones only and misses some. The sample carries 100,000 to 150,000 clones, about three quarters recorded once. Input material: PBMCs. The receptors were sampled from a man aged 50-59 years in good health and CMV-seronegative.

CDR3 nucleotides: TGTGCCAGCAGCTCCCAGGGGGCGGGCAATGAGCAGTTCTTC. It specifies CASSSQGAGNEQFF. The chain employs TRBV7-2 and TRBJ2-1, with TRBD1 matching 8 bases. This CDR3 contains 14 residues. After removal of 4 bases from V and 6 bases from J, the junction contained 5 bases not matched to a gene. Germline V lookup: CDR1 SGHTA, CDR2 FQGNSA.

The rearrangement uses TRBV28 and TRBJ1-2; possible D gene TRBD1, 5 bases. V gave up 3 bases and J gave up 3 bases, with 14 bases separating them. Per the germline V gene, CDR1 is MDHEN and CDR2 is SYDVKM. CDR3 length: 15 amino acids. CDR3 DNA: TGTGCCAGCAGTTTGCAGGGCGGAAGGGACTATGGCTACACCTTC. It translates to CASSLQGGRDYGYTF.

The rearrangement links TRBV9 to TRBJ1-3; TRBD1 matches at 8 bases. The trim removed 4 bases at V and 4 bases at J, leaving 10 bases unmatched. Per the germline V gene, CDR1 is SGDLS and CDR2 is YYNGEE. The CDR3 totals 16 residues. CDR3 sequence: CASSQSPTGVGNTIYF. CDR3 DNA sequence: TGTGCCAGCAGCCAATCCCCGACAGGGGTCGGAAACACCATATATTTT.

The chain uses TRBV6-1 and TRBJ1-3; D unresolved. Germline V gene data show CDR1 as MNHNS and CDR2 as SASEGT. The CDR3 covers 16 residues. Trimming removed 1 base from V and 0 bases from J, with 10 bases in between. The CDR3 region is CASSEGAFVSGNTIYF. Here the CDR3 DNA reads TGTGCCAGCAGTGAAGGGGCCTTCGTCTCTGGAAACACCATATATTTT.

V and J are TRBV4-1 and TRBJ2-7; 8 bases map to TRBD1. In germline, CDR1 is MGHRA, CDR2 YSYEKL. The CDR3 is 14 amino acids. V trimming: 3 bases; J trimming: 6 bases; junction bases outside the gene matches: 7. This chain's CDR3 is CASSHPGQGGEQYF. The CDR3 nucleotides are TGCGCCAGCAGCCACCCCGGACAGGGTGGCGAGCAGTACTTC.

The V gene is TRBV7-2, the J gene TRBJ2-5, with 7 bases that match TRBD1. Germline V lookup: CDR1 SGHTA, CDR2 FQGNSA. The J segment lost 3 bases and the V segment lost 6 bases, leaving 4 bases of the junction unmatched. This CDR3 comprises 13 residues. Written as DNA, the CDR3 is TGTGCCAGCAGTTCCGACAGGGAAGAGACCCAGTACTTC. This codes for CASSSDREETQYF. The complete variable domain, with remaining parts taken from reference TRBV7-2 and TRBJ2-5, reads GAGVSQSPSNKVTEKGKDVELRCDPISGHTALYWYRQSLGQGLEFLIYFQGNSAPDKSGLPSDRFSAERTGGSVSTLTIQRTQQEDSAVYLCASSSDREETQYFGPGTRLLVL.

V usage is TRBV7-9 and J usage is TRBJ2-3, with 9 bases aligning to TRBD2. V trimming: 4 bases; J trimming: 1 base; junction bases outside the gene matches: 15. The germline CDR1 and CDR2 sequences are SEHNR and FQNEAQ (reference sequence). The CDR3 sequence is 19 residues long. DNA of the CDR3: TGTGCCAGCAGCTCCCTCGGAGAGCGGGGGGCCCCCCGCACAGATACGCAGTATTTT. Translating it yields CASSSLGERGAPRTDTQYF.

The genes are TRBV11-2 and TRBJ1-6, with 7 bases identical to TRBD1. The length of the CDR3 is 16 residues. V was pared by 5 bases and J by 7 bases, with 11 bases of the junction left unmatched. Germline lookup yields CDR1 SGHAT and CDR2 FQNNGV. The CDR3 DNA follows: TGTGCCAGCAGCCGGTTTGGGGACAGACAAAATTCACCCCTCCACTTT. Translation: CASSRFGDRQNSPLHF.

The chain has TRBV7-9 and TRBJ1-1, with a weak D call TRBD1 (5 bases). Germline V gene data show CDR1 as SEHNR and CDR2 as FQNEAQ (reference sequence). The CDR3 contains 14 residues. V lost 5 bases and J lost 0, with 10 bases in between. CDR3 sequence: CASSHGHLNTEAFF. The CDR3, as DNA: TGTGCCAGCAGCCACGGACATTTGAACACTGAAGCTTTCTTT. Supplemented by reference TRBV7-9 and TRBJ1-1, the full variable domain reads DTGVSQNPRHKITKRGQNVTFRCDPISEHNRLYWYRQTLGQGPEFLTYFQNEAQLEKSRLLSDRFSAERPKGSFSTLEIQRTEQGDSAMYLCASSHGHLNTEAFFGQGTRLTVV.

This clone occurred once. The J gene is TRBJ1-3, the V gene TRBV6-1; a possible D gene is TRBD1 (5 bases). Germline V CDR1 and CDR2: MNHNS, SASEGT. V was pared by 2 bases and J by 5 bases, with 19 bases between. The CDR3 has 17 amino acids. CDR3 loop: CASSELSWAGSRNTIYF. The CDR3 DNA follows: TGTGCCAGCAGTGAACTTTCCTGGGCAGGGTCTAGAAACACCATATATTTT.

The V call is TRBV5-1, the J call TRBJ2-7; 8 nucleotides match TRBD1. CDR1 SGHRS and CDR2 YFSETQ come from the germline V gene. There are 15 residues in the CDR3. V trimming: 4 bases; J trimming: 6 bases; junction bases outside the gene matches: 12. CDR3 in DNA: TGCGCCAGCAGCCCAGAGACAGGGGAAGTTTCCGAGCAGTACGTC. The encoded protein is CASSPETGEVSEQYV.

The chain joins TRBV9 to TRBJ1-1; TRBD1 aligns across 7 bases. The CDR3 contains 16 residues. The V segment lost 4 bases and the J segment 0 bases; nucleotides outside the gene matches: 9. CDR1 and CDR2 (germline): SGDLS, YYNGEE. This CDR3 reads CASSPRQGGMNTEAFF. CDR3 DNA sequence: TGTGCCAGCAGCCCCCGACAGGGTGGGATGAACACTGAAGCTTTCTTT. The complete variable domain, with remaining parts taken from reference TRBV9 and TRBJ1-1, reads DSGVTQTPKHLITATGQRVTLRCSPRSGDLSVYWYQQSLDQGLQFLIQYYNGEERAKGNILERFSAQQFPDLHSELNLSSLELGDSALYFCASSPRQGGMNTEAFFGQGTRLTVV.

The chain has TRBV27 and TRBJ2-1, with D perhaps TRBD2 (5 bases). The CDR3 totals 15 residues. Germline loops: CDR1 MNHEY, CDR2 SMNVEV (reference sequence). Trimming pared 6 bases from V and 0 bases from J, leaving 12 bases between. CDR3 DNA: TGTGCCAGCAGGAAAGCGGATTCCTCCTACAATGAGCAGTTCTTC. Translating gives CASRKADSSYNEQFF.

The V gene is TRBV5-1, the J gene TRBJ1-4; D call uncertain. Germline-derived CDR1 and CDR2 are SGHRS and YFSETQ. This CDR3 region has 16 residues. V gave up 3 bases and J gave up 0 bases, with 12 bases separating them. This CDR3 is CASSSGSGATNEKLFF. The CDR3, as DNA: TGCGCCAGCAGCTCGGGATCCGGAGCAACTAATGAAAAACTGTTTTTT. The full variable domain, completed using reference TRBV5-1 and TRBJ1-4, is KAGVTQTPRYLIKTRGQQVTLSCSPISGHRSVSWYQQTPGQGLQFLFEYFSETQRNKGNFPGRFSGRQFSNSRSEMNVSTLELGDSALYLCASSSGSGATNEKLFFGSGTQLSVL.

This clone appeared a few times. V and J are TRBV6-1 and TRBJ2-7; weak D call: TRBD1 (5 bases). V was trimmed by 6 bases and J by 4 bases, leaving 13 bases between them. The length of the CDR3 is 13 residues. Germline CDR1 and CDR2: MNHNS and SASEGT. The CDR3 loop reads CASSWPGKYEQYV. The CDR3 nucleotides are TGTGCCAGCAGCTGGCCAGGGAAGTACGAGCAGTACGTC.

The V gene is TRBV5-1, the J gene TRBJ1-1, with D unclear. This CDR3 is built from 15 residues. Germline V CDR1 and CDR2: SGHRS, YFSETQ. V was cut by 4 bases and J by 5 bases, with 18 bases left in between. CDR3 sequence (DNA): TGCGCCAGCAGCCCGTCGACTCGGTCGGGGACTGAAGCTTTCTTT. Protein product: CASSPSTRSGTEAFF.

The V and J genes are TRBV6-5 and TRBJ1-2; TRBD1 aligns across 7 bases. The V gene's germline CDR1 is MNHEY and CDR2 SVGAGI. CDR3 size: 12 residues. The junction had 6 bases not matched to a gene; V was cut back by 6 bases and J by 8 bases. The CDR3 DNA reads TGTGCCAGCAGACAGGGGCCCGCGGGCTACACCTTC. It translates to CASRQGPAGYTF.